The 14 T cell receptor beta chains below were found in one sample sequenced in a study of T cells in Graves' hyperthyroidism and ophthalmopathy. RNA transcripts were the template for amplifying TCR beta CDR3 regions. During a first-round RT-PCR of the TCR CDR3, the HTBI primer set was used. TCRdb re-analysed the multiplex PCR reads in MiXCR, keeping a single row per CDR3 protein. The sample holds approximately 690,000 distinct CDR3 sequences, approximately 14% seen once. Source material: blood. These receptors were obtained from a woman in her forties or fifties with Graves' ophthalmopathy.

This clonotype was picked up many times. CDR3 region: CASSYDGRAAYEQYF. The CDR3 region has the DNA TGTGCCAGCAGTTACGACGGGAGGGCCGCCTACGAGCAGTACTTC. The chain uses TRBV6-1 and TRBJ2-7, with TRBD2 matching 8 bases. The J segment lost 2 bases and the V segment lost 5 bases, leaving 8 bases of the junction unmatched. This CDR3 spans 15 amino acids. The germline CDR1 and CDR2 sequences are MNHNS and SASEGT.

This clonotype has more than one count but fewer than ten. The chain is built from TRBV24-1 and TRBJ2-1, with D possibly TRBD1 on 7 matching bases. The CDR3 runs 16 residues. The V and J ends lost 4 bases and 2 bases respectively, with 14 bases between them. From germline, CDR1 is KGHDR and CDR2 SFDVKD. CDR3 loop: CATSDPQGGTYNEQFF. Written as DNA, the CDR3 is TGTGCCACCAGTGACCCCCAGGGGGGTACCTACAATGAGCAGTTCTTC.

This clonotype was detected a few times. The chain links TRBV5-1 to TRBJ2-7, with 7 bases fitting TRBD1. Looked up from germline, CDR1 is SGHRS and CDR2 is YFSETQ. The CDR3 loop spans 15 amino acids. V dropped 4 bases and J dropped 4; count of bases not matched to a gene: 11. CDR3: CASSPSPGTDYEQYF. The CDR3 DNA is TGCGCCAGCAGCCCCTCCCCCGGGACAGATTACGAGCAGTACTTC.

This clonotype was found many times. This sequence joins TRBV9 and TRBJ2-7; no reliable D call. Germline V gene sequence: CDR1 SGDLS, CDR2 YYNGEE. V was shortened by 4 bases and J by 5 bases, with 13 bases between the two germline ends. The CDR3 is 13 amino acids. Here the CDR3 DNA reads TGTGCCAGCAGCACCAAATCGTCGGACGAGCAGTACTTC. Amino acid sequence: CASSTKSSDEQYF.

As to this clonotype: Possible read error: a much larger clone is one base away. The V and J genes are TRBV20-1 and TRBJ2-7, with D possibly called TRBD1 or TRBD2 (5 bases each). Per the germline V gene, CDR1 is DFQATT and CDR2 is SNEGSKA (reference sequence). V lost 3 bases and J lost 1, with 16 bases in between. The CDR3 is 15 residues long. In nucleotides, the CDR3 is TGCAGTGCTAGGACTCCGGGACCTGTGTCCTACGAGCAGTACTTC. This codes for CSARTPGPVSYEQYF.

There are many counts of this clonotype. This sequence joins TRBV2 and TRBJ2-1; 11 bases map to TRBD2. The J segment lost 10 bases and the V segment lost 2 bases, leaving 4 bases of the junction unmatched. The V gene's germline CDR1 is SNHLY and CDR2 FYNNEI. The CDR3 has 14 residues. CDR3 in amino acids: CASSELGTSGEQFF. The CDR3 DNA sequence: TGTGCCAGCAGTGAATTGGGGACTAGCGGAGAGCAGTTCTTC. Full variable domain (outside the CDR3, taken from reference TRBV2 and TRBJ2-1): EPEVTQTPSHQVTQMGQEVILRCVPISNHLYFYWYRQILGQKVEFLVSFYNNEISEKSEIFDDQFSVERPDGSNFTLKIRSTKLEDSAMYFCASSELGTSGEQFFGPGTRLTVL.

This clonotype was recorded at least ten times. The chain uses TRBV28 and TRBJ1-1; 9 bases agree with TRBD1. V dropped 6 bases and J dropped 4; count of bases not matched to a gene: 3. Germline CDR1 reads MDHEN; CDR2 reads SYDVKM. This CDR3 is 13 amino acids long. CDR3 residues: CASRTGGGTEAFF. CDR3 nucleotides: TGTGCCAGCAGGACAGGGGGGGGCACTGAAGCTTTCTTT.

This clonotype appeared a few times. The CDR3 DNA reads as TGCGCCAGCAGCCAAGGCCGGGGACTCCGGGACAACACCGGGGAGCTGTTTTTT. Translation: CASSQGRGLRDNTGELFF. The chain carries TRBV4-3 and TRBJ2-2, with a possible D match to TRBD2 (6 bases). This CDR3 is 18 amino acids long. Trimming removed 1 base at V and 2 bases at J, with 17 bases between. The germline CDR1 and CDR2 sequences are LGHNA and YSLEER.

This clonotype has a count of ten or more. J is TRBJ2-1 and V is TRBV27; 7 bases align to TRBD1. Germline CDR1 MNHEY, CDR2 SMNVEV (reference sequence). This CDR3 comprises 15 residues. Trimming cost V 5 bases and J 8 bases; bases outside gene matches: 12. DNA for the CDR3: TGTGCCAGCAGTACACAGGGGAGTCATAGGGATGAGCAGTTCTTC. Its translation: CASSTQGSHRDEQFF.

This clonotype has at least ten counts. The chain is built from TRBV5-1 and TRBJ2-3; no reliable D call. Germline lookup yields CDR1 SGHRS and CDR2 YFSETQ. Trimming pared 4 bases from V and 4 bases from J, leaving 13 bases between. This CDR3 has 14 amino acids. The DNA of the CDR3 is TGCGCCAGCAGCCGGCAGACCGAAGCAGATACGCAGTATTTT. Its protein is CASSRQTEADTQYF.

Ten or more counts support this clonotype. This chain links TRBV3-1 with TRBJ2-1; D is uncertain. Trimming stripped 0 bases from V and 10 bases from J, with 10 bases between. The CDR3 contains 13 residues. Germline-derived CDR1 and CDR2 are LGHDT and YNNKEL (reference sequence). CDR3 DNA sequence: TGTGCCAGCAGCCAAGACCTTCCAGGCGAGCAGTTCTTC. It specifies CASSQDLPGEQFF.

This clonotype was detected ten times or more. The genes are TRBV28 and TRBJ2-1; 11 nucleotides agree with TRBD2. V was clipped by 5 bases and J by 5 bases; unmatched bases: 17. Germline V gives CDR1 MDHEN, CDR2 SYDVKM. The CDR3 runs to 19 residues. In DNA, the CDR3 is TGTGCCAGCAGTCCGATCGGTACTAGCGGGAGAGGCTCAAACAATGAGCAGTTCTTC. Protein sequence: CASSPIGTSGRGSNNEQFF.

In its sample, this clonotype was seen many times. This chain uses TRBV20-1 with TRBJ2-7; 10 bases match TRBD2. With 3 bases clipped from V and 3 bases from J, the junction kept 5 bases outside the gene matches. The germline V gene encodes CDR1 DFQATT and CDR2 SNEGSKA (reference sequence). CDR3 size: 14 residues. The CDR3 loop reads CSARDSGRNYEQYF. The CDR3 coding sequence is TGCAGTGCTAGGGATAGCGGGAGGAACTACGAGCAGTACTTC.

There are many counts of this clonotype. The gene calls are TRBV28 and TRBJ2-2; 9 nucleotides match TRBD2. Germline lookup yields CDR1 MDHEN and CDR2 SYDVKM. The CDR3 loop spans 15 amino acids. V trimming: 4 bases; J trimming: 3 bases; junction bases outside the gene matches: 3. CDR3 bases: TGTGCCAGCAGTTCGTGGACTAGCGACACCGGGGAGCTGTTTTTT. As protein: CASSSWTSDTGELFF.